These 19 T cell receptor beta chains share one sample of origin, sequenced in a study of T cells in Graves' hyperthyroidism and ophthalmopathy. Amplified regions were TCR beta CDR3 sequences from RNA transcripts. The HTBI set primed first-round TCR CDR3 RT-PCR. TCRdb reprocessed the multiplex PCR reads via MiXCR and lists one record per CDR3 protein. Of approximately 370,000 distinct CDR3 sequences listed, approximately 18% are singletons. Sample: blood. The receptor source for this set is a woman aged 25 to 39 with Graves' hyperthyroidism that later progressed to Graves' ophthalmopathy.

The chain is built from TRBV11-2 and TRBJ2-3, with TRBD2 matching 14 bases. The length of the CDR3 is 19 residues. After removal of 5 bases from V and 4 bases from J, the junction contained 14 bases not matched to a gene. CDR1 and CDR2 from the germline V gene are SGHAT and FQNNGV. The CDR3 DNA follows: TGTGCCAGCAGCAGACTAGCGGGAGGGCGTAGGGAGAAAGCAGATACGCAGTATTTT. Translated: CASSRLAGGRREKADTQYF.

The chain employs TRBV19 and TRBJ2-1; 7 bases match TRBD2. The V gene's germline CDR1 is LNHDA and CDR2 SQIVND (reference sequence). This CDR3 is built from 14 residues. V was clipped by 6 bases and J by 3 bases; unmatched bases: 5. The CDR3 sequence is CASSTSEYYNEQFF. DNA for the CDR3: TGTGCCAGTAGCACTAGCGAGTACTACAATGAGCAGTTCTTC.

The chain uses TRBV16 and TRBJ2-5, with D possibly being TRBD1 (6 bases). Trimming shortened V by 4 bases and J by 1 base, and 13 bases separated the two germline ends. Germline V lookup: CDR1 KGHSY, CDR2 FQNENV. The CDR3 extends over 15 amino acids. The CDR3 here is CASSPTQGVQETQYF. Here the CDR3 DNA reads TGTGCCAGCAGCCCTACACAGGGCGTCCAAGAGACCCAGTACTTC.

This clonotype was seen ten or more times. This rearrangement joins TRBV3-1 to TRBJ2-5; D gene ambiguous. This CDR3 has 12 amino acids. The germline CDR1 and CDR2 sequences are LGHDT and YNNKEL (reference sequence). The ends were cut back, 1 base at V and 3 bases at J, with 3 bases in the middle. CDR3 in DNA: TGTGCCAGCAGCCAAGTGAAAGAGACCCAGTACTTC. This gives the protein CASSQVKETQYF.

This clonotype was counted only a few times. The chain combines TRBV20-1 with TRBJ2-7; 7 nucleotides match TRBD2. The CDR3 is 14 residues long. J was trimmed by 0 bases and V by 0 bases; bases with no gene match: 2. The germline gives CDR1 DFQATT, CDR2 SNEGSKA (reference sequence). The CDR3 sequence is CSARDGGVSYEQYF. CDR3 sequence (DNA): TGCAGTGCTAGAGATGGGGGGGTCTCCTACGAGCAGTACTTC.

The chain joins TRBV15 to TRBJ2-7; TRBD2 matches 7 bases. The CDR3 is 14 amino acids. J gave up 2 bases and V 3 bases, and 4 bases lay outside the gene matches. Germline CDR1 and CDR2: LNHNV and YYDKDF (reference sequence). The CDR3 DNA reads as TGTGCCACCAGCAGCTTCGGGGGGACCTACGAGCAGTACTTC. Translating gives CATSSFGGTYEQYF.

The CDR3 sequence is CASRDTQATEAFF. The CDR3, as DNA: TGCGCCAGCAGAGATACACAAGCCACTGAAGCTTTCTTT. The chain is built from TRBV4-1 and TRBJ1-1; D ambiguous. The germline V and J ends were trimmed by 6 bases and 4 bases, with 12 bases remaining between them. The CDR3 loop spans 13 amino acids. Germline CDR1 reads MGHRA; CDR2 reads YSYEKL.

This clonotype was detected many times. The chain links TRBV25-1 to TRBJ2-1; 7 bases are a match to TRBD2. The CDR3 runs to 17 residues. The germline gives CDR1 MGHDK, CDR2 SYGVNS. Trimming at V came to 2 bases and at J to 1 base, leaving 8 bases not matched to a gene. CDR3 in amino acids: CASSEGIAGNSYNEQFF. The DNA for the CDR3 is TGTGCCAGCAGTGAAGGTATAGCGGGCAATTCCTACAATGAGCAGTTCTTC. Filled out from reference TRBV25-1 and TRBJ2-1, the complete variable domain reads EADIYQTPRYLVIGTGKKITLECSQTMGHDKMYWYQQDPGMELHLIHYSYGVNSTEKGDLSSESTVSRIRTEHFPLTLESARPSHTSQYLCASSEGIAGNSYNEQFFGPGTRLTVL.

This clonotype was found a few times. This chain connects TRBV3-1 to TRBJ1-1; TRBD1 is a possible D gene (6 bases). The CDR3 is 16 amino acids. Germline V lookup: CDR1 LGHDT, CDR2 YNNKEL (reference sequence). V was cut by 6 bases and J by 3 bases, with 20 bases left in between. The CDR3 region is CASRPSLTGSHTEAFF. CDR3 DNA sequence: TGTGCCAGCAGGCCAAGTTTAACAGGGTCCCACACTGAAGCTTTCTTT. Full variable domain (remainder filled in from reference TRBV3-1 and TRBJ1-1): DTAVSQTPKYLVTQMGNDKSIKCEQNLGHDTMYWYKQDSKKFLKIMFSYNNKELIINETVPNRFSPKSPDKAHLNLHINSLELGDSAVYFCASRPSLTGSHTEAFFGQGTRLTVV.

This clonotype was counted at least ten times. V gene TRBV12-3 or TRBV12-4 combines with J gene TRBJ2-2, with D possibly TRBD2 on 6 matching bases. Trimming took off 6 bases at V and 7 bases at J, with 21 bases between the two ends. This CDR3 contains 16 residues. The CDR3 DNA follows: TGTGCCAGCAGATCTAATTGGGCCGGGGGAGGCGGGGAGCTGTTTTTT. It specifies CASRSNWAGGGGELFF.

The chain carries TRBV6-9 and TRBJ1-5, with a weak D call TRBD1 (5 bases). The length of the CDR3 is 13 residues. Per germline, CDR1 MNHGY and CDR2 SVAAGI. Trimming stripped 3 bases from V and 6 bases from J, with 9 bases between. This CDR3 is CASSYKRGQPQHF. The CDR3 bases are TGTGCCAGCAGTTACAAGAGGGGTCAGCCCCAGCATTTT.

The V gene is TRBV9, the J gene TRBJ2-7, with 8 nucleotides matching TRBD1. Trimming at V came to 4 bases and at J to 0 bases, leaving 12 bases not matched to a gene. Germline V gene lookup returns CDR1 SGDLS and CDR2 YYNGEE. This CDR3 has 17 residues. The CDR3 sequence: CASSYEARTGTSYEQYF. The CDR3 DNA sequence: TGTGCCAGCAGCTACGAGGCCCGGACAGGGACCTCCTACGAGCAGTACTTC. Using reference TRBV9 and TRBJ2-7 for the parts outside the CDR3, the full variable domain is DSGVTQTPKHLITATGQRVTLRCSPRSGDLSVYWYQQSLDQGLQFLIQYYNGEERAKGNILERFSAQQFPDLHSELNLSSLELGDSALYFCASSYEARTGTSYEQYFGPGTRLTVT.

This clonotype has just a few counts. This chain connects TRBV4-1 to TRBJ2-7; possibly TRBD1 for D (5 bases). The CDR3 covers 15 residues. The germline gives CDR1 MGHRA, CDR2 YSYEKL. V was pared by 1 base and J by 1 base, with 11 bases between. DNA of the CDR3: TGCGCCAGCAGCCAAGGAGAGACAGCTTCCTACGAGCAGTACTTC. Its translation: CASSQGETASYEQYF.

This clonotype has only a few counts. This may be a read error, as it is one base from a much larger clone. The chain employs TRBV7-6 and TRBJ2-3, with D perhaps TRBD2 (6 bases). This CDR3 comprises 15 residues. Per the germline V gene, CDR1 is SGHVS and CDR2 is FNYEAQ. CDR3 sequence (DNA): TGTGCCAGCAGCTCCGGGACTCCGCCCTTAGATACGCGGTATTTT. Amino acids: CASSSGTPPLDTRYF.

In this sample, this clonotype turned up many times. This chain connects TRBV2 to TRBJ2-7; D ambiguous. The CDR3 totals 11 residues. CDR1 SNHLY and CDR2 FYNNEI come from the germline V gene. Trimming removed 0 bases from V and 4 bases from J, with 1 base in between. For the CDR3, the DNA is TGTGCCAGCAGTGAAGCGTACGAGCAGTACTTC. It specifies CASSEAYEQYF.

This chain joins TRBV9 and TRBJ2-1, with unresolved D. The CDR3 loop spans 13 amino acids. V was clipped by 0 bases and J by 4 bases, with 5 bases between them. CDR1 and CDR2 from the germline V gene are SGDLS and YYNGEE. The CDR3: CASSVEGYNEQFF. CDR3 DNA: TGTGCCAGCAGCGTAGAAGGATACAATGAGCAGTTCTTC. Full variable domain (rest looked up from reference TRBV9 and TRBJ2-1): DSGVTQTPKHLITATGQRVTLRCSPRSGDLSVYWYQQSLDQGLQFLIQYYNGEERAKGNILERFSAQQFPDLHSELNLSSLELGDSALYFCASSVEGYNEQFFGPGTRLTVL.

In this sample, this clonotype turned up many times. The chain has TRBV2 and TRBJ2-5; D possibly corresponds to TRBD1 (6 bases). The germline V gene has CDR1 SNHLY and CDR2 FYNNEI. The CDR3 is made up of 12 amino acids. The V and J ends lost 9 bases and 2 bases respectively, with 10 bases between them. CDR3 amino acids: CASGTKQETQYF. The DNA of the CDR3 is TGTGCCAGTGGGACAAAACAAGAGACCCAGTACTTC.

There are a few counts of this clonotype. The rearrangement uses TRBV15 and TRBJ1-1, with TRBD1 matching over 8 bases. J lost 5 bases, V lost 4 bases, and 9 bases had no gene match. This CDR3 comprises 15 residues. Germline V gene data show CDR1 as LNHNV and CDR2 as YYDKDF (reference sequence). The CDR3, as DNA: TGTGCCACCAGCACCTCCGGACAGGGATGGACTGAAGCTTTCTTT. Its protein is CATSTSGQGWTEAFF.

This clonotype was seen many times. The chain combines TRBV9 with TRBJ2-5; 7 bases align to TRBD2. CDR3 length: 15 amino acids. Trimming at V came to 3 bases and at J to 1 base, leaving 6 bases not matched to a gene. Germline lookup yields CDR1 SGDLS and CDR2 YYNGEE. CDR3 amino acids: CASSADSGGQETQYF. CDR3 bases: TGTGCCAGCAGCGCAGACTCGGGGGGCCAAGAGACCCAGTACTTC. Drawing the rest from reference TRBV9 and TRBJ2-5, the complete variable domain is DSGVTQTPKHLITATGQRVTLRCSPRSGDLSVYWYQQSLDQGLQFLIQYYNGEERAKGNILERFSAQQFPDLHSELNLSSLELGDSALYFCASSADSGGQETQYFGPGTRLLVL.